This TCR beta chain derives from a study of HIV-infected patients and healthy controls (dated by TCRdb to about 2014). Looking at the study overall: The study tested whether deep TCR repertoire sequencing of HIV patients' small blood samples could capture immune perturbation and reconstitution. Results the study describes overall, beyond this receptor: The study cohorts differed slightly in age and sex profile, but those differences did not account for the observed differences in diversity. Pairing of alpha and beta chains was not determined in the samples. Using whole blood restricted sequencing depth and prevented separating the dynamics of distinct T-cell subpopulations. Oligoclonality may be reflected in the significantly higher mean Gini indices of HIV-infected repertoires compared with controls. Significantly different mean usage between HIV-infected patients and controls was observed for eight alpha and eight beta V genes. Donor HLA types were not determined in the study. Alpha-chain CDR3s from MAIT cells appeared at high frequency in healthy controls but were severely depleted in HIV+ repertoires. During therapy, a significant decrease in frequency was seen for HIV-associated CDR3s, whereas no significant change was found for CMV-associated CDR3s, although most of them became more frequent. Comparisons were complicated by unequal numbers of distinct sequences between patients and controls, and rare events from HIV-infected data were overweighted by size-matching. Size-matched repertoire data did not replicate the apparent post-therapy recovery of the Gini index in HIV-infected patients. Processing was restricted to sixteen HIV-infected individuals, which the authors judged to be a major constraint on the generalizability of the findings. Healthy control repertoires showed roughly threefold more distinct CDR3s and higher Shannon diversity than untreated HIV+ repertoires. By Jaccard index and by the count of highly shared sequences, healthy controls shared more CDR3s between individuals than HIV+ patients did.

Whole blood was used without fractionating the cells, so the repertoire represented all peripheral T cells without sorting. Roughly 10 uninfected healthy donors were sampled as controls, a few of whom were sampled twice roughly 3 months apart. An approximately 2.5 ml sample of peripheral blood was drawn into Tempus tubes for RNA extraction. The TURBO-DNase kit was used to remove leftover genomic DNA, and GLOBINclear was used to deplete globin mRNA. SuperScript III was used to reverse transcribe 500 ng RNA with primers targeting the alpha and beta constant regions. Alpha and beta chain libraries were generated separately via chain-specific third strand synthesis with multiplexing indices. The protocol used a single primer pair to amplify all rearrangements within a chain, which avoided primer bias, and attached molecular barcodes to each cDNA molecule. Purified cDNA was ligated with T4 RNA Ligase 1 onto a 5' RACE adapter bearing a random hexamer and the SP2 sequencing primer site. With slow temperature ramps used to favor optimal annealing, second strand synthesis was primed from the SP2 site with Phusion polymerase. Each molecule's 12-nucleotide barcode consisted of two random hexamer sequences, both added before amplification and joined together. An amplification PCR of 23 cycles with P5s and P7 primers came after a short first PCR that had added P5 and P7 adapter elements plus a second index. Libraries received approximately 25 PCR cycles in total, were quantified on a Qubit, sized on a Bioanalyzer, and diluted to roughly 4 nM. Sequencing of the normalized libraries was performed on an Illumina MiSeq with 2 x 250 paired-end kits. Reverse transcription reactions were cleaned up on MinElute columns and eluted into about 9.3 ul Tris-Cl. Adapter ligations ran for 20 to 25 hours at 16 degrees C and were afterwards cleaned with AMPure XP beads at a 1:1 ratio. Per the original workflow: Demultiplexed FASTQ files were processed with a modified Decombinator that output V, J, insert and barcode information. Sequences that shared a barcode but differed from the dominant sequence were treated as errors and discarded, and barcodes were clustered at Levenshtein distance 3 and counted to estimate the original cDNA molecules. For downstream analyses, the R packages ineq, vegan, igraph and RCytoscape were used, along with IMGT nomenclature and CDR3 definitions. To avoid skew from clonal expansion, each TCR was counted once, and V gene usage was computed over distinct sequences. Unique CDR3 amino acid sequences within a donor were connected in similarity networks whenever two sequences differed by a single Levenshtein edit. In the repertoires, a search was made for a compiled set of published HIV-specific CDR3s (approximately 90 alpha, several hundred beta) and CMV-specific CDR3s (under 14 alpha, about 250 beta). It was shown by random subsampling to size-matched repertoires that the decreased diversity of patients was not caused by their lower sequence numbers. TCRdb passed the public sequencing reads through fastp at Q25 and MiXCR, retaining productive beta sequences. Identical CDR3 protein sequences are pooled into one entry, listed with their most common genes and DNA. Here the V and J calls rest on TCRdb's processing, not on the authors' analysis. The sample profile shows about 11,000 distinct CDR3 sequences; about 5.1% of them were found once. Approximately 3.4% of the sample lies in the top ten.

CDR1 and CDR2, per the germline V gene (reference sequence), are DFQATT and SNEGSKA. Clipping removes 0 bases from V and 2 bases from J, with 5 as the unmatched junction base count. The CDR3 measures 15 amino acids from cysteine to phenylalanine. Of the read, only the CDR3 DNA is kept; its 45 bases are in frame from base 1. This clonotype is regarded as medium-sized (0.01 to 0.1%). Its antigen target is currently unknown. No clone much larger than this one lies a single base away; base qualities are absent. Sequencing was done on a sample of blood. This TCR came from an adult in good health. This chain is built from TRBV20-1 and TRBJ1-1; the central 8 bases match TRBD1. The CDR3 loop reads CSARDFAGGNTEAFF. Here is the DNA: TGCAGTGCTAGAGATTTTGCAGGGGGCAACACTGAAGCTTTCTTT.